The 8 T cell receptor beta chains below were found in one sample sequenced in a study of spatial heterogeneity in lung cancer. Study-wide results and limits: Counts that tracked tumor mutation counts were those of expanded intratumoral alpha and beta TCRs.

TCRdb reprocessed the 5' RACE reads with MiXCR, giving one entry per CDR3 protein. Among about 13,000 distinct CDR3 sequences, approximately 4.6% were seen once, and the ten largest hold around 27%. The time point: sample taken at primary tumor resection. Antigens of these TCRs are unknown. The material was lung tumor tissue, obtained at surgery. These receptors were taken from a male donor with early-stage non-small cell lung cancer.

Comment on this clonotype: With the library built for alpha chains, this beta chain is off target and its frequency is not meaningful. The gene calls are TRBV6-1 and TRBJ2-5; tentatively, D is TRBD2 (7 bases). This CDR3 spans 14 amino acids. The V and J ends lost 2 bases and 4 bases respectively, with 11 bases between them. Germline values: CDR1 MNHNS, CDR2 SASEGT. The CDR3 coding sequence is TGTGCCAGCAGTGAATCCGGGGGGCTAGAGACCCAGTACTTC. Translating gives CASSESGGLETQYF.

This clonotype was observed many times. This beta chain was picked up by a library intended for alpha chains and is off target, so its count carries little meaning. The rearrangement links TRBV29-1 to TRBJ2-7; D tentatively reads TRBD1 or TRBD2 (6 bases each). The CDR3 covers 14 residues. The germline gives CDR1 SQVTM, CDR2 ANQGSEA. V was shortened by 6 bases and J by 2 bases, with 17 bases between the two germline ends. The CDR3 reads CSVEGTSSPYEQYF. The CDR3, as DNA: TGCAGCGTGGAGGGGACATCTTCCCCCTACGAGCAGTACTTC.

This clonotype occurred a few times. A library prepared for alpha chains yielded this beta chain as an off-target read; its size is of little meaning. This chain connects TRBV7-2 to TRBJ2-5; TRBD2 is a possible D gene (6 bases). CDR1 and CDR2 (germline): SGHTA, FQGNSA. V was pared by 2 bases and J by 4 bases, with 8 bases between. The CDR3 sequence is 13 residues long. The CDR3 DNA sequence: TGTGCCAGCAGCTTACGACTAGGAGAGACCCAGTACTTC. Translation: CASSLRLGETQYF. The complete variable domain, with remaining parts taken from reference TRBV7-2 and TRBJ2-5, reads GAGVSQSPSNKVTEKGKDVELRCDPISGHTALYWYRQSLGQGLEFLIYFQGNSAPDKSGLPSDRFSAERTGGSVSTLTIQRTQQEDSAVYLCASSLRLGETQYFGPGTRLLVL.

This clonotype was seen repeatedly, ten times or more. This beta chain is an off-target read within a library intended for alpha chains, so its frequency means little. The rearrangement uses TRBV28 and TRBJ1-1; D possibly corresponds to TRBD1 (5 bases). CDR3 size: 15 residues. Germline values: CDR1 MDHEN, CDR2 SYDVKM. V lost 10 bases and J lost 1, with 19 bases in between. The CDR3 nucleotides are TGTGCCATCCAGTTTAGTCAGGGCCCGAACACTGAAGCTTTCTTT. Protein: CAIQFSQGPNTEAFF.

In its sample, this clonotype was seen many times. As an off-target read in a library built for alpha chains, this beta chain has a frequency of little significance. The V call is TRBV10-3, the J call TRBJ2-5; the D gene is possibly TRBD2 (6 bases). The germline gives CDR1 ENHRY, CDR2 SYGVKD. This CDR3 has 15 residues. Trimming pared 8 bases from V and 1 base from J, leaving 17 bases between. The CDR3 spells CAIDPSGQTQETQYF. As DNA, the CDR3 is TGTGCCATCGACCCGAGCGGGCAAACCCAAGAGACCCAGTACTTC.

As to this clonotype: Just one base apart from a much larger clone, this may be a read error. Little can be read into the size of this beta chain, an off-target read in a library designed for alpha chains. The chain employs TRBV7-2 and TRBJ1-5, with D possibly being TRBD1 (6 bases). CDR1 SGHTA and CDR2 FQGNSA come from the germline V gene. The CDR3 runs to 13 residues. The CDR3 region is CAGSLRGAQPQHF. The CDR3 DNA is TGTGCCGGCAGCTTAAGGGGGGCCCAGCCCCAGCATTTT.

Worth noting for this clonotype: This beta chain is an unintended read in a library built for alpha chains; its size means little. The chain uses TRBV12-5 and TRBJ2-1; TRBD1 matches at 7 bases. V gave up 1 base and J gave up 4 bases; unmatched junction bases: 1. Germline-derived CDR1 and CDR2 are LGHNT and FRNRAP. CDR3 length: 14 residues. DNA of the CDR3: TGTGCTAGTGGTTTGGGGGACAGTTACAATGAGCAGTTCTTC. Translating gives CASGLGDSYNEQFF.

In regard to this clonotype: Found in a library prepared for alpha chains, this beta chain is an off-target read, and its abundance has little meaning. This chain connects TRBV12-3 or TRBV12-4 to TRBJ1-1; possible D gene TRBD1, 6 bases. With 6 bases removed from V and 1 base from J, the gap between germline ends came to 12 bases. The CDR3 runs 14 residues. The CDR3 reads CASSPDRTNTEAFF. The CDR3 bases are TGTGCCAGCAGCCCCGACAGGACGAACACTGAAGCTTTCTTT.